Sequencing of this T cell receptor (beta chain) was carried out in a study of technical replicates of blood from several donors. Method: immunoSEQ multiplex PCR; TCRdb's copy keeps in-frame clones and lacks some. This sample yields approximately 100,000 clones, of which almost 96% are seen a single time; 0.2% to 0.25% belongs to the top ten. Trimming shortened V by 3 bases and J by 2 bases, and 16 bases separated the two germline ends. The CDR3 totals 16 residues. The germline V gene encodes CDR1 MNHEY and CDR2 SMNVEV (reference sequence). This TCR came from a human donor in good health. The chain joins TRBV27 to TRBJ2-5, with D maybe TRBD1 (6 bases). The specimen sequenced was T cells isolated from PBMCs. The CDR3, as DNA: TGTGCCAGCAGTTTGTTCCCGGGACACCGACAAGAGACCCAGTACTTC. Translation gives CASSLFPGHRQETQYF.